These T cell receptor beta chains were read from a single sample in a study of T cells in Graves' hyperthyroidism and ophthalmopathy. TCRdb used MiXCR to reprocess the multiplex PCR reads, holding one entry per CDR3 protein. The repertoire holds 600,000 or so distinct CDR3 sequences, with 14% as singletons. Sequencing was done on a sample of blood. Source of these receptors: a woman in her forties or fifties with Graves' ophthalmopathy. Each CDR3 is given with its conserved first and last residue. D genes are given only for firm matches. Not all rows give a size; the values are once, few, many and, for expanded clones, a class.

size: few; J: TRBJ1-6; D: -; length: 18; V: TRBV25-1; CDR3: CASSEWFGDTDGNSPLHF; DNA: TGTGCCAGCAGTGAATGGTTTGGGGACACGGATGGGAATTCACCCCTCCACTTT
size: many; J: TRBJ1-5; D: -; length: 14; V: TRBV6-2/TRBV6-3; CDR3: CASSYWGEEQPQHF; DNA: TGTGCCAGCAGTTACTGGGGTGAGGAACAGCCCCAGCATTTT
size: -; J: TRBJ1-6; D: TRBD1; length: 16; V: TRBV20-1; CDR3: CSGTETGGEYNSPLHF; DNA: TGCAGTGGCACCGAGACAGGGGGCGAATATAATTCACCCCTCCACTTT
size: -; J: TRBJ1-1; D: -; length: 13; V: TRBV12-3/TRBV12-4; CDR3: CASSELANTEAFF; DNA: TGTGCCAGCAGTGAACTAGCGAACACTGAAGCTTTCTTT
size: many; J: TRBJ2-2; D: TRBD1; length: 15; V: TRBV5-6; CDR3: CASSFRGQYTGELFF; DNA: TGTGCCAGCAGCTTTAGGGGGCAGTATACCGGGGAGCTGTTTTTT
size: many; J: TRBJ2-1; D: -; length: 11; V: TRBV20-1; CDR3: CSARRLNEQFF; DNA: TGCAGTGCACGTCGCCTTAATGAGCAGTTCTTC
size: many; J: TRBJ2-5; D: -; length: 14; V: TRBV4-3; CDR3: CASSQDPGSETQYF; DNA: TGTGCCAGCAGCCAAGATCCGGGGTCGGAGACCCAGTACTTC
size: -; J: TRBJ2-2; D: TRBD2; length: 15; V: TRBV7-9; CDR3: CASSNQAGETGELFF; DNA: TGTGCCAGCAGCAATCAAGCGGGAGAAACCGGGGAGCTGTTTTTT
size: many; J: TRBJ1-1; D: -; length: 16; V: TRBV15; CDR3: CATSKQRDLGNTEAFF; DNA: TGTGCCACCAGCAAACAACGGGACCTTGGAAACACTGAAGCTTTCTTT
size: many; J: TRBJ2-1; D: -; length: 15; V: TRBV7-9; CDR3: CASSLAWFTSDEQFF; DNA: TGTGCCAGCAGCCTTGCTTGGTTTACATCGGATGAGCAGTTCTTC
size: many; J: TRBJ1-1; D: -; length: 13; V: TRBV30; CDR3: CAWAGGGNTEAFF; DNA: TGTGCCTGGGCAGGAGGAGGGAACACTGAAGCTTTCTTT
size: many; J: TRBJ1-2; D: -; length: 13; V: TRBV10-3; CDR3: CAISAGGAGGYTF; DNA: TGTGCCATCAGTGCGGGGGGCGCAGGTGGCTACACCTTC
size: many; J: TRBJ1-1; D: TRBD1; length: 15; V: TRBV2; CDR3: CASNIEGAVNTEAFF; DNA: TGTGCCAGCAATATCGAGGGGGCCGTGAACACTGAAGCTTTCTTT
size: many; J: TRBJ1-1; D: TRBD1; length: 11; V: TRBV29-1; CDR3: CSVEGTAEAFF; DNA: TGCAGCGTTGAGGGGACAGCTGAAGCTTTCTTT
size: few; J: TRBJ2-3; D: TRBD2; length: 15; V: TRBV27; CDR3: CASRQTSGSADTQYF; DNA: TGTGCCAGCAGACAGACTAGCGGGAGTGCAGATACGCAGTATTTT
size: many; J: TRBJ1-6; D: -; length: 16; V: TRBV27; CDR3: CASSPQAGLVNSPLHF; DNA: TGTGCCAGCAGCCCTCAGGCAGGGTTAGTCAATTCACCCCTCCACTTT
size: -; J: TRBJ2-1; D: -; length: 13; V: TRBV4-3; CDR3: CASSQRRATEQFF; DNA: TGCGCCAGCAGCCAAAGGAGGGCCACTGAGCAGTTCTTC
size: -; J: TRBJ1-1; D: -; length: 14; V: TRBV19; CDR3: CASSIGLGLVEAFF; DNA: TGTGCCAGTAGTATAGGTCTGGGCCTGGTTGAAGCTTTCTTT
size: few; J: TRBJ2-1; D: TRBD1; length: 13; V: TRBV20-1; CDR3: CSAPGQKNSEQFF; DNA: TGCAGTGCACCGGGACAGAAGAACAGTGAGCAGTTCTTC
size: many; J: TRBJ2-1; D: TRBD2; length: 17; V: TRBV28; CDR3: CASLTWTSGGSYNEQFF; DNA: TGTGCCAGCCTGACTTGGACTAGCGGGGGATCCTACAATGAGCAGTTCTTC
size: -; J: TRBJ2-7; D: TRBD2; length: 19; V: TRBV7-9; CDR3: CASSLDPGTSGKAPYEQYF; DNA: TGTGCCAGCAGCTTAGATCCCGGGACTAGCGGGAAGGCCCCTTACGAGCAGTACTTC
size: many; J: TRBJ2-7; D: -; length: 14; V: TRBV3-1; CDR3: CASSQGSLSYEQYF; DNA: TGTGCCAGCAGCCAAGGTAGTCTTTCCTACGAGCAGTACTTC
size: few; J: TRBJ2-2; D: TRBD1; length: 16; V: TRBV4-1; CDR3: CASSQAGTGNTGELFF; DNA: TGCGCCAGCAGCCAAGCCGGGACAGGTAACACCGGGGAGCTGTTTTTT
size: -; J: TRBJ1-1; D: -; length: 16; V: TRBV19; CDR3: CASSIVAGRGWTEAFF; DNA: TGTGCCAGTAGTATAGTAGCGGGACGGGGTTGGACTGAAGCTTTCTTT
size: many; J: TRBJ2-3; D: -; length: 15; V: TRBV18; CDR3: CASSPIGGPLNTQYF; DNA: TGTGCCAGCTCACCAATTGGGGGCCCATTAAATACGCAGTATTTT
size: many; J: TRBJ1-2; D: TRBD1; length: 15; V: TRBV27; CDR3: CASSFGRQGFYGYTF; DNA: TGTGCCAGCAGTTTCGGACGACAGGGGTTCTATGGCTACACCTTC
size: many; J: TRBJ1-5; D: -; length: 16; V: TRBV12-3/TRBV12-4; CDR3: CASSLALGTPNQPQHF; DNA: TGTGCCAGCAGTTTAGCACTCGGGACACCTAATCAGCCCCAGCATTTT
size: many; J: TRBJ1-6; D: -; length: 16; V: TRBV20-1; CDR3: CSAREPIGGYNSPLHF; DNA: TGCAGTGCTAGAGAGCCTATAGGGGGCTATAATTCACCCCTCCACTTT
size: few; J: TRBJ2-1; D: -; length: 14; V: TRBV24-1; CDR3: CATSPSVRHDEQFF; DNA: TGTGCCACCAGTCCTTCCGTGCGTCATGATGAGCAGTTCTTC
size: many; J: TRBJ2-7; D: TRBD1; length: 13; V: TRBV20-1; CDR3: CSAGADRGYEQYF; DNA: TGCAGTGCGGGAGCGGACAGGGGCTACGAGCAGTACTTC
size: -; J: TRBJ2-5; D: -; length: 14; V: TRBV2; CDR3: CASSVEAGGQTQYF; DNA: TGTGCCAGCAGTGTTGAAGCAGGCGGGCAGACCCAGTACTTC
size: many; J: TRBJ2-5; D: -; length: 13; V: TRBV24-1; CDR3: CATSGTGQETQYF; DNA: TGTGCCACCAGTGGGACGGGCCAAGAGACCCAGTACTTC
size: -; J: TRBJ2-7; D: -; length: 13; V: TRBV6-5; CDR3: CASSYSGVGEQYF; DNA: TGTGCCAGCAGTTACTCAGGGGTCGGCGAGCAGTACTTC